The next 30 T cell receptor beta chains were all read from a single sample in a study of response to subunit inactivated influenza vaccine. TCRdb independently ran MiXCR on the RT-PCR reads; one entry per CDR3 protein. The sample has roughly 550,000 distinct CDR3 sequences, approximately 24% seen once; the top ten hold 2.8%. The data were also submitted as part of a second study, on T cells expressing NK-cell markers. That source adds: 5'RACE template switching built TCR beta cDNA with unique molecular identifiers.

The material sequenced was CD4+ T cells sorted from PBMCs, taken less than 13 days after vaccination. The receptors shown here come from a man between 45 and 60 years old who received an inactivated influenza vaccine.

This clonotype was observed a handful of times. V usage is TRBV11-1 and J usage is TRBJ2-1; TRBD2 matches at 11 bases. V trimming: 5 bases; J trimming: 4 bases; junction bases outside the gene matches: 7. This CDR3 has 16 residues. The germline CDR1 and CDR2 sequences are SGHAT and FQDESV (reference sequence). The CDR3 region has the DNA TGTGCCAGCAGCCCCGGGACTAGCGGCAAGTACAATGAGCAGTTCTTC. Amino acid sequence: CASSPGTSGKYNEQFF.

This clonotype was observed a few times. This sequence joins TRBV5-1 and TRBJ2-7; possible D gene TRBD1, 6 bases. V was cut by 1 base and J by 1 base, with 9 bases left in between. The V gene's germline CDR1 is SGHRS and CDR2 YFSETQ. This CDR3 has 14 amino acids. The CDR3 sequence: CASSLTGLSYEQYF. DNA of the CDR3: TGCGCCAGCAGCTTGACAGGGTTGTCCTACGAGCAGTACTTC.

This chain links TRBV21-1 with TRBJ2-1; TRBD2, the table's D call, lacks a check against the DNA. TRBV21-1 is a known pseudogene. The CDR3 extends over 18 amino acids. Here the CDR3 DNA reads TGTGCCAGCACCCTGCTAGCGGGGGGGCCTTTTTCCTACAATGAGCAGTTCTTC. Translated, it gives CASTLLAGGPFSYNEQFF.

This clonotype occurred a few times. V gene TRBV5-1 combines with J gene TRBJ1-5, with D perhaps TRBD1 (5 bases). The CDR3 consists of 15 residues. Germline CDR1 is SGHRS and CDR2 is YFSETQ. Deletions cut 4 bases from V and 6 bases from J, with 17 bases between. The CDR3 nucleotides are TGCGCCAGCAGCCCGAGGCCCGGGGCGGGTCAGCCCCAGCATTTT. This gives the protein CASSPRPGAGQPQHF.

J is TRBJ2-1 and V is TRBV2, with 10 bases aligning to TRBD1. This CDR3 contains 13 residues. The germline gives CDR1 SNHLY, CDR2 FYNNEI. Germline trimming cut 8 bases from V and 8 bases from J; bases unmatched to any gene: 6. CDR3 region: CASDRGQWYEQFF. Here the CDR3 DNA reads TGTGCCAGCGACAGGGGGCAGTGGTATGAGCAGTTCTTC.

The gene calls are TRBV6-2 or TRBV6-3 and TRBJ2-7; 8 bases fit TRBD2. The CDR3 extends over 16 amino acids. CDR1 and CDR2 (germline): MNHEY, SVGEGT. V dropped 3 bases and J dropped 5; count of bases not matched to a gene: 12. The CDR3 DNA sequence: TGTGCCAGCAGTTATGAGGCGGGAGGAATAGTCGACGAGCAGTACTTC. Amino acid sequence: CASSYEAGGIVDEQYF.

The chain recombines TRBV15 with TRBJ1-1; D remains unclear. This CDR3 comprises 13 residues. Germline V CDR1 and CDR2: LNHNV, YYDKDF (reference sequence). The V end lost 2 bases, the J end lost 5 bases, and 9 bases lay between the germline ends. As DNA, the CDR3 is TGTGCCACCAGCAGATCCGGGGAGACTGAAGCTTTCTTT. Its protein product is CATSRSGETEAFF.

This clonotype has a handful of counts. The V and J genes are TRBV7-2 and TRBJ2-7; 7 bases map to TRBD1. V shed 5 bases and J 7 bases; nucleotides not matched to a gene: 11. CDR3 length: 14 residues. Germline V gene lookup returns CDR1 SGHTA and CDR2 FQGNSA. The CDR3 here is CASSRAETGKEQYF. Here the CDR3 DNA reads TGTGCCAGCAGCCGAGCGGAGACAGGGAAAGAGCAGTACTTC.

The chain employs TRBV5-1 and TRBJ2-5; D tentatively fits TRBD1 or TRBD2 (5 bases each). This CDR3 has 14 amino acids. V lost 3 bases and J lost 3, with 12 bases in between. Germline-derived CDR1 and CDR2 are SGHRS and YFSETQ. As DNA, the CDR3 is TGCGCCAGCAGCTCGGGAAGGACAAAAGAGACCCAGTACTTC. This gives the protein CASSSGRTKETQYF. Full variable domain (remainder filled in from reference TRBV5-1 and TRBJ2-5): KAGVTQTPRYLIKTRGQQVTLSCSPISGHRSVSWYQQTPGQGLQFLFEYFSETQRNKGNFPGRFSGRQFSNSRSEMNVSTLELGDSALYLCASSSGRTKETQYFGPGTRLLVL.

The chain links TRBV20-1 to TRBJ2-5; 10 bases match TRBD1. J gave up 5 bases and V 5 bases, and 11 bases lay outside the gene matches. Looked up from germline, CDR1 is DFQATT and CDR2 is SNEGSKA (reference sequence). This CDR3 has 15 amino acids. The CDR3 sequence: CSAPDRDRGGETQYF. DNA for the CDR3: TGCAGTGCTCCGGACCGGGACAGGGGAGGCGAGACCCAGTACTTC.

Notes on this clonotype: At one end, the junction sequence differs from germline, possibly due to a read error. V and J are TRBV20-1 and TRBJ2-2; D possibly matches TRBD1 or TRBD2 (6 bases each). Germline V gene sequence: CDR1 DFQATT, CDR2 SNEGSKA (reference sequence). This CDR3 region has 15 residues. The CDR3 protein is CSPREQGGYTGELFF. In nucleotides, the CDR3 is TGCAGTCCTAGGGAACAGGGAGGTTACACCGGGGAGCTGTTTTTT.

The chain combines TRBV11-2 with TRBJ2-3; TRBD1 or TRBD2 may be the D gene (5 bases each). This CDR3 is built from 19 residues. Germline CDR1 SGHAT, CDR2 FQNNGV. Trimming stripped 0 bases from V and 1 base from J, with 20 bases between. CDR3 sequence reads: CASSLEGALGPGRTDTQYF. CDR3 nucleotide sequence: TGTGCCAGCAGCTTAGAAGGGGCCTTGGGGCCGGGGCGCACAGATACGCAGTATTTT.

J is TRBJ2-3 and V is TRBV27; 9 nucleotides align to TRBD1. The ends lost 6 bases at V and 0 bases at J; junction bases unmatched: 7. The length of the CDR3 is 16 residues. Germline V gives CDR1 MNHEY, CDR2 SMNVEV (reference sequence). The CDR3 DNA sequence: TGTGCCAGCAGCAATAACAGGGGGCTTAGCACAGATACGCAGTATTTT. Its translation is CASSNNRGLSTDTQYF.

This clonotype has more than one count but fewer than ten. This chain links TRBV7-2 with TRBJ2-2; 8 nucleotides match TRBD2. The germline gives CDR1 SGHTA, CDR2 FQGNSA. CDR3 length: 15 residues. V was pared by 1 base and J by 5 bases, with 3 bases of the junction left unmatched. CDR3 in DNA: TGTGCCAGCAGCTTAGTCCAGCGGGGGACCGGGGAGCTGTTTTTT. It yields the protein CASSLVQRGTGELFF. The complete variable domain, with remaining parts taken from reference TRBV7-2 and TRBJ2-2, reads GAGVSQSPSNKVTEKGKDVELRCDPISGHTALYWYRQSLGQGLEFLIYFQGNSAPDKSGLPSDRFSAERTGGSVSTLTIQRTQQEDSAVYLCASSLVQRGTGELFFGEGSRLTVL.

The sample holds a few counts of this clonotype. The chain links TRBV2 to TRBJ2-6, with 7 bases lining up with TRBD2. The CDR3 loop spans 15 amino acids. The germline V gene encodes CDR1 SNHLY and CDR2 FYNNEI. V lost 4 bases, J lost 2 bases, and 2 bases stayed unmatched. CDR3 loop: CASSVRGAGANVLTF. DNA of the CDR3: TGTGCCAGCAGTGTTCGGGGGGCTGGGGCCAACGTCCTGACTTTC.

This chain uses TRBV5-1 with TRBJ2-5; the D is unclear. The germline V gene has CDR1 SGHRS and CDR2 YFSETQ. V gave up 0 bases and J gave up 1 base, with 7 bases separating them. This CDR3 spans 14 amino acids. The CDR3 is CASSLAMVQETQYF. The DNA of the CDR3 is TGCGCCAGCAGCTTGGCCATGGTCCAAGAGACCCAGTACTTC.

The chain carries TRBV12-3 or TRBV12-4 and TRBJ2-7; D is unresolved. There are 13 residues in the CDR3. Trimming left V 8 bases short and J 7 bases short, with 18 bases between. CDR3 sequence reads: CASSRPPNWEQYF. The CDR3 region has the DNA TGTGCCAGCTCCCGCCCTCCCAACTGGGAGCAGTACTTC.

This clonotype turned up a few times. CDR3 protein: CASSGGAGRLNTGELFF. In DNA form, the CDR3 reads TGCGCCAGCAGCGGGGGGGCTGGACGGCTGAACACCGGGGAGCTGTTTTTT. The chain combines TRBV5-1 with TRBJ2-2; weak D call: TRBD2 (7 bases). The germline CDR1 and CDR2 sequences are SGHRS and YFSETQ. The CDR3 totals 17 residues. Trimming left V 4 bases short and J 1 base short, with 17 bases between.

This clonotype was found once. The chain links TRBV5-1 to TRBJ2-5; possibly TRBD1 for D (6 bases). The ends were cut back, 0 bases at V and 5 bases at J, with 17 bases in the middle. Germline CDR1 SGHRS, CDR2 YFSETQ. The CDR3 is 16 residues long. The CDR3 DNA reads as TGCGCCAGCAGCTTGGACGCTCTGGGGGCGGGCGAGACCCAGTACTTC. Translating it yields CASSLDALGAGETQYF. The full variable domain, its missing parts supplied by reference TRBV5-1 and TRBJ2-5, is KAGVTQTPRYLIKTRGQQVTLSCSPISGHRSVSWYQQTPGQGLQFLFEYFSETQRNKGNFPGRFSGRQFSNSRSEMNVSTLELGDSALYLCASSLDALGAGETQYFGPGTRLLVL.

This clonotype was observed a few times. The chain combines TRBV25-1 with TRBJ2-3; 7 positions agree with TRBD2. The CDR3 covers 13 residues. V gave up 3 bases and J gave up 4 bases; unmatched junction bases: 1. CDR1 is MGHDK and CDR2 is SYGVNS in the germline V gene. CDR3 sequence (DNA): TGTGCCAGCAGTGATGGGAGGGCAGATACGCAGTATTTT. It encodes CASSDGRADTQYF. The full variable domain, completed using reference TRBV25-1 and TRBJ2-3, is EADIYQTPRYLVIGTGKKITLECSQTMGHDKMYWYQQDPGMELHLIHYSYGVNSTEKGDLSSESTVSRIRTEHFPLTLESARPSHTSQYLCASSDGRADTQYFGPGTRLTVL.

The J gene is TRBJ2-7, the V gene TRBV5-1, with 8 positions matching TRBD1. Per the germline V gene, CDR1 is SGHRS and CDR2 is YFSETQ. The CDR3 spans 15 residues. Germline trimming cut 0 bases from V and 4 bases from J; bases unmatched to any gene: 6. CDR3 region: CASSLDTGGTYEQYF. The CDR3, as DNA: TGCGCCAGCAGCTTGGACACAGGGGGTACGTACGAGCAGTACTTC.

This chain uses TRBV7-2 with TRBJ1-5; D not certain. V lost 7 bases to trimming and J lost 1 base, with 14 bases between them. This CDR3 region has 15 residues. CDR1 is SGHTA and CDR2 is FQGNSA in the germline V gene. The CDR3 region has the DNA TGTGCCAGCAACAAGGAGGGAAAAAGCAATCAGCCCCAGCATTTT. Translation gives CASNKEGKSNQPQHF.

This chain links TRBV4-2 with TRBJ1-5; D not resolved. The germline CDR1 and CDR2 sequences are LGHNA and YNFKEQ. With 7 bases removed from V and 1 base from J, the gap between germline ends came to 14 bases. This CDR3 is built from 15 residues. The CDR3 here is CASKDRHLSNQPQHF. The CDR3 nucleotides are TGTGCCAGCAAGGACCGACATCTAAGCAATCAGCCCCAGCATTTT.

Comment on this clonotype: A much larger clone lies a single base off, so this may be a read error. J is TRBJ2-1 and V is TRBV11-2; D may match TRBD1 or TRBD2 (6 bases each). The CDR3 contains 15 residues. Germline V gives CDR1 SGHAT, CDR2 FQNNGV. The CDR3 reads CAGSLGGILYNEQFF. In DNA form, the CDR3 reads TGTGCCGGCAGCTTAGGGGGGATATTATACAATGAGCAGTTCTTC.

The V call is TRBV10-3, the J call TRBJ1-1; 10 bases fit TRBD1. Looked up from germline, CDR1 is ENHRY and CDR2 is SYGVKD. J gave up 4 bases and V 10 bases, and 15 bases lay outside the gene matches. The CDR3 is 16 residues long. CDR3 residues: CATLEDRGFFFTEAFF. The DNA of the CDR3 is TGTGCCACCCTGGAGGACAGGGGGTTTTTTTTCACTGAAGCTTTCTTT.

The genes are TRBV2 and TRBJ2-5; no firm D call. Germline CDR1 reads SNHLY; CDR2 reads FYNNEI. The CDR3 is 13 residues long. Trimming took off 5 bases at V and 3 bases at J, with 10 bases between the two ends. The CDR3: CASSPFGEETQYF. CDR3 DNA: TGTGCCAGCAGTCCCTTCGGAGAAGAGACCCAGTACTTC.

This clonotype was observed a handful of times. The chain recombines TRBV29-1 with TRBJ2-7; the D gene is possibly TRBD2 (6 bases). The CDR3 has 14 amino acids. V was cut by 5 bases and J by 0 bases, with 14 bases left in between. Germline lookup yields CDR1 SQVTM and CDR2 ANQGSEA. CDR3 nucleotides: TGCAGCGTTTCGGGGCGCGGGAACTCCTACGAGCAGTACTTC. The encoded protein is CSVSGRGNSYEQYF.

This clonotype has only a few counts. Because it lacks the conserved phenylalanine or tryptophan at the end, this CDR3 is likely a read error. Because the CDR3's place on the DNA is in doubt, the DNA is left out and the CDR3 is given as listed by TCRdb. V is TRBV6-2 or TRBV6-3 and J is TRBJ2-4; the tabulated D call, TRBD1, remains unverified against the DNA. Germline CDR1 reads MNHEY; CDR2 reads SVGEGT. Including both end residues, the CDR3 is 12 amino acids long. CDR3 sequence reads: CASREPGGAAIV.

This clonotype was detected a few times. The junction and the germline gene differ at one end; a read error may be behind it. The chain links TRBV3-1 to TRBJ2-7; no reliable D call. The CDR3 runs to 12 residues. Germline loops: CDR1 LGHDT, CDR2 YNNKEL (reference sequence). The CDR3 bases are TGTGCCAGCAGCCAAGAAATTGGCAGAATAGTCTTC. Its translation is CASSQEIGRIVF.

V and J are TRBV7-9 and TRBJ1-6, with TRBD1 as a possible D gene (5 bases). Germline V lookup: CDR1 SEHNR, CDR2 FQNEAQ (reference sequence). V gave up 4 bases and J gave up 10 bases, with 17 bases separating them. The CDR3 has 15 amino acids. CDR3 DNA: TGTGCCAGCAGCTCCCAGGGCCCTACGGGCTCACCCCTCCACTTT. The encoded protein is CASSSQGPTGSPLHF.